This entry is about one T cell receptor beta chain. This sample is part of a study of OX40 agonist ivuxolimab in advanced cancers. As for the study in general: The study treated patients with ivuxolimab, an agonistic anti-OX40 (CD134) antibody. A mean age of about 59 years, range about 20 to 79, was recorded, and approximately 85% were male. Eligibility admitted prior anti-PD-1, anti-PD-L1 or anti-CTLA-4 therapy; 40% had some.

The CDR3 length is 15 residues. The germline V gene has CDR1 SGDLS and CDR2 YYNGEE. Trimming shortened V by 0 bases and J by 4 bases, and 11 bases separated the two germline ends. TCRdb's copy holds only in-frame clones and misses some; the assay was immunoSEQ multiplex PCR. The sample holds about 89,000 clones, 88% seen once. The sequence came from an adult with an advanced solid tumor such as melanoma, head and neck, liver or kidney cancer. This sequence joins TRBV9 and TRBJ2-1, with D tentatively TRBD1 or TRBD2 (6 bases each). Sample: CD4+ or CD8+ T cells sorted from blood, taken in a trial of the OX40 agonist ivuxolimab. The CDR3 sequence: CASSVGGARYNEQFF. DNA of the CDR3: TGTGCCAGCAGCGTAGGGGGGGCTCGATACAATGAGCAGTTCTTC.